A selection of T cell receptor beta chains follows, all from one sample in a study of HIV-infected patients and healthy controls. TCRdb analysed the 5' RACE reads with MiXCR anew, one entry per CDR3 protein. The sample has approximately 9,500 distinct CDR3 sequences; about 5.2% are singletons. Sequences were derived from blood, sampled before antiretroviral therapy. The source of these receptors is an adult with HIV infection. CDR3s include the opening cysteine and the closing phenylalanine or tryptophan. A D gene is named only where the DNA matches it firmly. A row's size may be missing; if present it is once, few, many or a size class.

CSVGVGDKLFF	TGCAGCGTCGGCGTGGGGGATAAACTGTTTTTT	TRBV29-1	TRBJ1-4	medium-sized	NA	11
CSAAWDFETQYF	TGCAGTGCTGCCTGGGACTTCGAGACCCAGTACTTC	TRBV20-1	TRBJ2-5	medium-sized	NA	12
CASSLDLDEQFF	TGTGCCAGCAGCTTGGACTTAGATGAGCAGTTCTTC	TRBV11-2	TRBJ2-1	many	NA	12
CSAPTDSEAFF	TGCAGTGCGCCGACAGATTCTGAAGCTTTCTTT	TRBV20-1	TRBJ1-1	many	NA	11
CSVLGGASEQFF	TGCAGCGTTCTGGGGGGGGCCAGTGAGCAGTTCTTC	TRBV29-1	TRBJ2-1	many	NA	12
CASRRDSVMNTEAFF	TGTGCCAGCAGGCGGGACAGCGTCATGAACACTGAAGCTTTCTTT	TRBV6-2/TRBV6-3	TRBJ1-1	many	TRBD1	15
CASSLGQGINEQYF	TGTGCCAGCAGTTTAGGGCAGGGAATCAACGAGCAGTACTTC	TRBV28	TRBJ2-7	many	NA	14
CACSVLEGLYNEQFF	TGTGCCTGTAGTGTATTGGAGGGGTTATACAATGAGCAGTTCTTC	TRBV30	TRBJ2-1	many	NA	15
CASSPTGGGTEAFF	TGTGCCAGCAGCCCCACAGGGGGGGGCACTGAAGCTTTCTTT	TRBV11-2	TRBJ1-1	NA	TRBD1	14
CASSRGGTGTEAFF	TGTGCCAGCAGTAGAGGGGGCACGGGCACTGAAGCTTTCTTT	TRBV12-3/TRBV12-4	TRBJ1-1	many	TRBD1	14
CASSIALNTEAFF	TGTGCCAGTAGTATAGCCCTGAACACTGAAGCTTTCTTT	TRBV19	TRBJ1-1	medium-sized	NA	13
CASSEFSGGRGDTQYF	TGTGCCAGCAGTGAATTTAGCGGGGGGCGAGGAGATACGCAGTATTTT	TRBV6-1	TRBJ2-3	medium-sized	TRBD2	16
CSVEDATVLGTQYF	TGCAGCGTTGAAGATGCAACGGTACTAGGGACCCAGTACTTC	TRBV29-1	TRBJ2-5	many	NA	14
CASGYSYNEQFF	TGTGCCAGCGGGTACTCCTACAATGAGCAGTTCTTC	TRBV19	TRBJ2-1	many	NA	12
CASSPPGRTDEAFF	TGTGCCAGCAGCCCCCCTGGCCGAACCGATGAAGCTTTCTTT	TRBV7-8	TRBJ1-1	NA	NA	14
CASSGGTGIKLF	TGTGCCAGCAGCGGGGGGACAGGGATTAAACTCTTC	TRBV5-4	TRBJ2-1	many	TRBD1	12
CASSNMDSLYQPQHF	TGTGCCAGTAGCAACATGGACAGCTTGTATCAGCCCCAGCATTTT	TRBV19	TRBJ1-5	many	NA	15
CASSLARADYNSPLHF	TGTGCCAGCAGCTTAGCTAGGGCTGACTATAATTCACCCCTCCACTTT	TRBV7-8	TRBJ1-6	medium-sized	NA	16
CASSQQGGYEQYF	TGCGCCAGCAGTCAACAGGGCGGCTACGAGCAGTACTTC	TRBV10-1	TRBJ2-7	many	NA	13
CASSLSRSGGLGILSTDTQYF	TGTGCCAGCAGCTTATCCCGGTCGGGCGGATTAGGGATTCTGAGCACAGATACGCAGTATTTT	TRBV7-8	TRBJ2-3	many	NA	21
CATSRSGGNNQPQHF	TGTGCCACCAGCAGGTCAGGGGGCAACAATCAGCCCCAGCATTTT	TRBV15	TRBJ1-5	many	TRBD1	15
CATRSRQRGGDTQYF	TGTGCCACCCGAAGCCGTCAGCGGGGGGGAGATACGCAGTATTTT	TRBV19	TRBJ2-3	NA	TRBD2	15
CASRLSRQANYGYTF	TGTGCCAGCAGACTTTCGAGACAGGCCAACTATGGCTACACCTTC	TRBV2	TRBJ1-2	many	NA	15
CASSPVGRSYPGANVLTF	TGTGCCAGCAGTCCGGTGGGCAGGTCTTATCCCGGGGCCAACGTCCTGACTTTC	TRBV27	TRBJ2-6	NA	NA	18
CSARELTDRRNEKLFF	TGCAGTGCTAGAGAATTAACGGACCGGCGCAATGAAAAACTGTTTTTT	TRBV20-1	TRBJ1-4	many	NA	16
CATSDRRQNTGELFF	TGTGCCACCAGTGACCGACGCCAGAACACCGGGGAGCTGTTTTTT	TRBV24-1	TRBJ2-2	many	NA	15
CASSYIGHEQYF	TGTGCCAGCAGTTACATCGGGCACGAGCAGTACTTC	TRBV6-2/TRBV6-3	TRBJ2-7	many	NA	12
CASSMSQRTYNEQFF	TGTGCCAGTAGTATGAGCCAGCGGACCTACAATGAGCAGTTCTTC	TRBV19	TRBJ2-1	NA	NA	15
CASRGRGTGANVLTF	TGTGCCAGTAGAGGGAGGGGAACTGGGGCCAACGTCCTGACTTTC	TRBV19	TRBJ2-6	many	TRBD2	15
CASSYVTGTEKPYEQYF	TGTGCCAGCAGTTACGTAACCGGGACCGAGAAGCCTTACGAGCAGTACTTC	TRBV6-5	TRBJ2-7	many	NA	17
CASSPYEGETQYF	TGTGCCAGCAGCCCGTACGAGGGAGAGACCCAGTACTTC	TRBV3-1	TRBJ2-5	many	NA	13
CASSHDPNTIYF	TGTGCCAGCTCCCACGACCCAAACACCATATATTTT	TRBV12-3/TRBV12-4	TRBJ1-3	many	NA	12
CASSPSSGGGAVETQYF	TGTGCCAGCAGCCCATCCTCGGGTGGGGGGGCCGTAGAGACCCAGTACTTC	TRBV7-6	TRBJ2-5	few	NA	17
CASSSLTSGTEFYLNEQFF	TGTGCCAGCAGCTCCCTAACTAGCGGGACGGAATTTTATCTTAATGAGCAGTTCTTC	TRBV5-6	TRBJ2-1	NA	TRBD2	19
CSAPQGGLNTEAFF	TGCAGTGCCCCGCAAGGGGGACTGAACACTGAAGCTTTCTTT	TRBV20-1	TRBJ1-1	many	NA	14
CASRDWDSPRGEQYF	TGTGCCAGCAGGGACTGGGACAGTCCTCGGGGCGAGCAGTACTTC	TRBV6-1	TRBJ2-7	many	TRBD1	15
CASSLGGQGEQFF	TGTGCCAGCAGCTTAGGGGGCCAAGGTGAGCAGTTCTTC	TRBV7-7	TRBJ2-1	many	NA	13
CASSAWREGPRETQYF	TGTGCCAGCAGTGCTTGGCGGGAGGGCCCTCGGGAGACCCAGTACTTC	TRBV2	TRBJ2-5	many	TRBD2	16
CASSHMQTSPTKPGELFF	TGCGCCAGCAGCCATATGCAGACTAGCCCAACAAAGCCCGGGGAGCTGTTTTTT	TRBV4-1	TRBJ2-2	many	TRBD2	18
CASSLATASTDTQYF	TGTGCCAGCAGTTTGGCGACAGCTAGCACAGATACGCAGTATTTT	TRBV12-3/TRBV12-4	TRBJ2-3	NA	NA	15
CASSPTLGLGYNEQFF	TGTGCCAGCAGTCCTACCCTGGGACTAGGGTACAATGAGCAGTTCTTC	TRBV12-3/TRBV12-4	TRBJ2-1	NA	TRBD2	16